Each of the 8 T cell receptor beta chains below was sequenced from the same sample in a study of breast tumors, draining lymph nodes, adjacent tissues. Samples came from axillary lymph nodes draining the breast cancer. From the multiplex PCR reads, TCRdb called clonotypes with MiXCR, one entry per CDR3 protein. Of 270,000 or so distinct CDR3 sequences listed, roughly 31% are singletons. The sample comprised axillary lymph node tissue. These receptors were obtained from a female donor with breast cancer. Some clones in this sample may be carry-over from other donors' samples.

This clonotype was seen repeatedly, ten times or more. V usage is TRBV7-9 and J usage is TRBJ2-2, with 12 bases aligning to TRBD2. This CDR3 is built from 17 residues. The germline gives CDR1 SEHNR, CDR2 FQNEAQ (reference sequence). The J segment lost 3 bases and the V segment lost 5 bases, leaving 7 bases of the junction unmatched. CDR3 in amino acids: CASSRLAGEFDTGELFF. The CDR3 region has the DNA TGTGCCAGCAGCAGACTAGCGGGAGAGTTCGACACCGGGGAGCTGTTTTTT.

In this sample, this clonotype turned up many times. V usage is TRBV10-3 and J usage is TRBJ2-1; 15 bases match TRBD2. This CDR3 comprises 16 residues. Germline loops: CDR1 ENHRY, CDR2 SYGVKD. V lost 6 bases, J lost 8 bases, and 8 bases stayed unmatched. In DNA form, the CDR3 reads TGTGCCATCAGGGAAGGACTAGCGGGAGGGAGGTATGAGCAGTTCTTC. The encoded protein is CAIREGLAGGRYEQFF.

The chain uses TRBV28 and TRBJ2-2, with 8 bases identical to TRBD2. The CDR3 sequence is 15 residues long. From germline, CDR1 is MDHEN and CDR2 SYDVKM. Trimming took 6 bases from V and 6 from J; bases not matched to a gene: 9. The CDR3 nucleotides read TGTGCCAGCAGGGGGGTAGCGGGAAGAGCCGGGGAGCTGTTTTTT. This translates into CASRGVAGRAGELFF.

This clonotype showed up many times. The CDR3: CASSLGPTGYYNGYTF. CDR3 coding DNA: TGTGCCAGCAGCTTAGGGCCCACGGGATATTACAATGGCTACACCTTC. The J gene is TRBJ1-2, the V gene TRBV11-2, with D uncertain. V lost 1 base, J lost 6 bases, and 18 bases lay in between. CDR1 and CDR2 from the germline V gene are SGHAT and FQNNGV. The CDR3 consists of 16 residues.

Details on this clonotype: A much bigger clone sits one base away, suggesting this may be a read error. Without the conserved terminal phenylalanine or tryptophan, this CDR3 likely stems from a read error. V usage is TRBV3-1 and J usage is TRBJ1-4; D gene unclear. The CDR3 length is 12 residues. Germline CDR1 reads LGHDT; CDR2 reads YNNKEL (reference sequence). V lost 8 bases, J lost 7 bases, and 11 bases lay in between. CDR3 nucleotides: TGTGCCAGCGGCTCAATGGTTGAAAAACTGTTTTCT. Amino acid sequence: CASGSMVEKLFS.

At least ten counts were recorded for this clonotype. The V and J genes are TRBV10-3 and TRBJ2-5; 9 nucleotides agree with TRBD2. V lost 6 bases and J lost 3; bases outside the gene matches: 8. Germline values: CDR1 ENHRY, CDR2 SYGVKD. This CDR3 is built from 15 residues. For the CDR3, the DNA is TGTGCCATCAGACCCACGACTAGCGGAGAAGAGACCCAGTACTTC. This encodes CAIRPTTSGEETQYF.

This clonotype has at least ten counts. The chain joins TRBV5-1 to TRBJ2-1; 8 bases map to TRBD2. From germline, CDR1 is SGHRS and CDR2 YFSETQ. J gave up 7 bases and V 7 bases, and 10 bases lay outside the gene matches. The CDR3 covers 14 residues. DNA of the CDR3: TGCGCCAGCCTATCGGAGGGCGGGAGGAATGAGCAGTTCTTC. As protein: CASLSEGGRNEQFF.

On this clonotype itself: The CDR3 end shows no conserved phenylalanine or tryptophan, and so a read error is likely. Because the CDR3's place on the DNA is in doubt, the DNA is left out and the CDR3 is given as listed by TCRdb. V and J are TRBV19 and TRBJ2-2; no DNA check was done on the table's D call, TRBD1. The CDR3 comprises 13 residues, both ends counted. Germline CDR1 and CDR2: LNHDA and SQIVND (reference sequence). The CDR3 loop reads CATKGQRTGELFA.